The rows below give T cell receptor beta chains drawn from one sample of a study of CXCR3-negative and CXCR3-positive naive CD8 T cells. TCRdb re-called the 5' RACE reads and gives one entry per CDR3 protein, without DNA. This table lists over 70,000 distinct CDR3 sequences. The specimen was naive CXCR3- CD8+ T cells from blood. The receptors were gathered from a human donor in good health. Some clones in this sample may be carry-over from other donors' samples. The CDR3 runs from the conserved cysteine through the conserved F or W. The order of the fields is J gene, V gene, clone size, CDR3 protein. Only part of the rows carry a size: once, few, many, or a class if the clone is expanded.

TRBJ2-7,TRBV27,-,CASRTEAGYEQYF
TRBJ2-3,TRBV7-7,medium-sized,CASTEGGSSTDTQYF
TRBJ2-7,TRBV28,-,CASSFTPTQGYEQYF
TRBJ2-5,TRBV7-9,-,CASTTSGQETQYF
TRBJ2-3,TRBV11-2,-,CASSLVRQPVPGDTQYF
TRBJ1-1,TRBV27,-,CASNVGTGGGEGEAFF
TRBJ2-2,TRBV10-3,-,CAISDPGTQNTGELFF
TRBJ2-1,TRBV12-3/TRBV12-4,-,CASAQGLSYNEQFF
TRBJ2-6,TRBV4-3,-,CASSQARSGGGGANVLTF
TRBJ2-7,TRBV29-1,-,CSGTGVFEQYF
TRBJ2-6,TRBV6-5,-,CASSYSGSAGGTGANVLTF
TRBJ1-2,TRBV29-1,-,CSVEDPLVRDRGHYGYTF
TRBJ2-1,TRBV3-1,-,CASSHPAGAYNEQFF
TRBJ2-7,TRBV5-1,-,CASSFAGVEQYF
TRBJ2-7,TRBV29-1,-,CSVEGDRYEQYF
TRBJ2-1,TRBV2,-,CASSEARYNEQFF
TRBJ2-3,TRBV6-1,-,CATQGDSITDTQYF
TRBJ2-2,TRBV29-1,-,CSVVWGNTGELFF
TRBJ2-5,TRBV12-3/TRBV12-4,-,CASSWAEAQYF
TRBJ1-4,TRBV3-1,-,CASSPGTAGRLFNEKLFF
TRBJ1-2,TRBV28,-,CASSPVLWGQNYGYTF
TRBJ2-1,TRBV7-2,-,CASSFHREVDEQFF
TRBJ2-1,TRBV29-1,-,CSVEPRDSYNEQFF
TRBJ2-3,TRBV12-3/TRBV12-4,-,CASSPSGRGADTQYF
TRBJ2-3,TRBV12-3/TRBV12-4,-,CASSSPRTSSTDTQYF
TRBJ2-7,TRBV10-2,-,CASSPGSVYEQYF
TRBJ2-5,TRBV7-2,-,CASSLALMGMTQYF